Given below is one T cell receptor beta chain in context. The data were taken from a study of T cell responses to AZD1222 COVID-19 vaccine. The protocol was immunoSEQ multiplex PCR, while the TCRdb copy is restricted to in-frame clones and leaves out a portion. The table records around 140,000 clones, about 88% of them present only once. The germline gives CDR1 MDHEN, CDR2 SYDVKM. V lost 2 bases and J 9 bases, leaving 7 bases between the germline ends. This CDR3 has 12 residues. This TCR derives from an adult in good health. Sequences were derived from peripheral blood, sampled on day 0 of AZD1222 vaccination. The genes are TRBV28 and TRBJ2-2; D gene unclear. CDR3 sequence (DNA): TGTGCCAGCAGTTTAAAGCGCCGGGAGCTGTTTTTT. It codes for CASSLKRRELFF.